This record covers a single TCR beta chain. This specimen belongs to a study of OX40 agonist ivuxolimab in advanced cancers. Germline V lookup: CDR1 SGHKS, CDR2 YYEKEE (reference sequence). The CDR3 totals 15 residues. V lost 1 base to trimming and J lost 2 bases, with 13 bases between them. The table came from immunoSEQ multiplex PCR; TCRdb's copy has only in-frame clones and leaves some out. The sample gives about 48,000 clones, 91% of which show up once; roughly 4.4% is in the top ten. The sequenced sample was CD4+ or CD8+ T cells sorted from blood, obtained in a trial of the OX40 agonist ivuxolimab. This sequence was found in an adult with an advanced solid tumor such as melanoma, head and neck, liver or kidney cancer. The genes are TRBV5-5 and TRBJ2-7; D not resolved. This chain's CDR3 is CASSLLLGLTYEQYF. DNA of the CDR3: TGTGCCAGCAGCTTGCTACTTGGGCTAACCTACGAGCAGTACTTC.